These T cell receptor beta chains were read from a single sample in a study of shared clonotypes between healthy human individuals. Data came from immunoSEQ multiplex PCR; TCRdb stores just in-frame clones and leaves some out. The table records approximately 2.5 million clones, more than 85% of them present only once. Sequencing was performed on naive CD4+ T cells from PBMCs. Receptor source: a man younger than 35 in good health. Some clones in this sample may be carry-over from other donors' samples. The CDR3 runs from the conserved cysteine through the conserved F or W. D genes are given only for firm matches. Clone size is shown for a subset of rows, as once, few, many or a class of expanded clone.

J gene: TRBJ2-3; D gene: .; V gene: TRBV28; clone size: .; CDR3 DNA: TGTGCCAGCAGCCGGCCGGGACCGGTGCAAGATACGCAGTATTTT; CDR3 protein: CASSRPGPVQDTQYF
J gene: TRBJ2-5; D gene: .; V gene: TRBV11-3; clone size: .; CDR3 DNA: TGTGCCAGCAGTTGGGGAGAAGAGACCCAGTACTTC; CDR3 protein: CASSWGEETQYF
J gene: TRBJ2-7; D gene: TRBD1; V gene: TRBV19; clone size: .; CDR3 DNA: TGTGCCAGTGGGCCTGGGACAGGGCGCTACGAGCAGTACTTC; CDR3 protein: CASGPGTGRYEQYF
J gene: TRBJ2-1; D gene: .; V gene: TRBV21-1; clone size: .; CDR3 DNA: TGTGCCAGCACCTGGTTTTTGGGAGGGATCAACCCGGGACTAGAAATTGAGCAGTTCTTC; CDR3 protein: CASTWFLGGINPGLEIEQFF
J gene: TRBJ2-5; D gene: .; V gene: TRBV29-1; clone size: .; CDR3 DNA: TGCAGCGTTGGGTTCTCCTCCCAAGAGACCCAGTACTTC; CDR3 protein: CSVGFSSQETQYF
J gene: TRBJ2-5; D gene: .; V gene: TRBV6-1; clone size: .; CDR3 DNA: TGTGCCAGCAGAGAGCAGGGGCTGGGGGAGACCCAGTACTTC; CDR3 protein: CASREQGLGETQYF
J gene: TRBJ2-7; D gene: .; V gene: TRBV6-6; clone size: .; CDR3 DNA: TGTGCCAGCAGTTACGGGGCCAGACAAACAGGAGAGCAGTACTTC; CDR3 protein: CASSYGARQTGEQYF
J gene: TRBJ1-2; D gene: .; V gene: TRBV28; clone size: .; CDR3 DNA: TGTGCCAGCAGTTTAGGGAGTTCGGGGGCCAACCAAAAACCCTATGGCTACACCTTC; CDR3 protein: CASSLGSSGANQKPYGYTF
J gene: TRBJ2-5; D gene: .; V gene: TRBV28; clone size: .; CDR3 DNA: TGTGCCAGCAGTTTCCGACACGGAATCCAAGAGACCCAGTACTTC; CDR3 protein: CASSFRHGIQETQYF
J gene: TRBJ1-3; D gene: .; V gene: TRBV7-2; clone size: .; CDR3 DNA: TGTGCCAGCAGCTCAAACACGTTCTCTGGAAACACCATATATTTT; CDR3 protein: CASSSNTFSGNTIYF
J gene: TRBJ1-2; D gene: .; V gene: TRBV18; clone size: .; CDR3 DNA: TGTGCCAGCTCACCACCGAGGACAGACCGATACTATGGCTACACCTTC; CDR3 protein: CASSPPRTDRYYGYTF
J gene: TRBJ2-7; D gene: .; V gene: TRBV5-1; clone size: .; CDR3 DNA: TGCGCCAGCAGCTTGGCCCAGTGGGGCAGCTCCTACGAGCAGTACTTC; CDR3 protein: CASSLAQWGSSYEQYF
J gene: TRBJ1-1; D gene: TRBD1; V gene: TRBV5-1; clone size: once; CDR3 DNA: TGCGCCAGCAGCTTCCAGGGGGACACTGAAGCTTTCTTT; CDR3 protein: CASSFQGDTEAFF
J gene: TRBJ2-3; D gene: .; V gene: TRBV6-1; clone size: .; CDR3 DNA: TGTGCCAGCAGTGAAAGTCCAGTCACAGATACGCAGTATTTT; CDR3 protein: CASSESPVTDTQYF
J gene: TRBJ2-1; D gene: TRBD1; V gene: TRBV5-1; clone size: .; CDR3 DNA: TGCGCCAGCAGCGTGGGACAGGGGGCGGACAATGAGCAGTTCTTC; CDR3 protein: CASSVGQGADNEQFF
J gene: TRBJ2-1; D gene: .; V gene: TRBV2; clone size: .; CDR3 DNA: TGTGCCAGCAGCCCCCAGGGTGGGTTTGGCAATGAGCAGTTCTTC; CDR3 protein: CASSPQGGFGNEQFF
J gene: TRBJ2-5; D gene: .; V gene: TRBV6-4; clone size: .; CDR3 DNA: TGTGCCATCCAGTTTAATCAGTACCAAGAGACCCAGTACTTC; CDR3 protein: CAIQFNQYQETQYF
J gene: TRBJ2-7; D gene: TRBD1; V gene: TRBV19; clone size: .; CDR3 DNA: TGTGCCAGTAGTATTTCGGGCAGGGGGCTTTACGAGCAGTACTTC; CDR3 protein: CASSISGRGLYEQYF
J gene: TRBJ2-1; D gene: TRBD2; V gene: TRBV18; clone size: .; CDR3 DNA: TGTGCCAGCTCACCCGGGACTAAAAATGAGCAGTTCTTC; CDR3 protein: CASSPGTKNEQFF
J gene: TRBJ2-7; D gene: TRBD1; V gene: TRBV7-2; clone size: .; CDR3 DNA: TGTGCCAGCAGCTTAGCAGGGCAGGGGGCCTTGGGTGAGCAGTACTTC; CDR3 protein: CASSLAGQGALGEQYF
J gene: TRBJ1-5; D gene: .; V gene: TRBV4-1; clone size: .; CDR3 DNA: TGCGCCAGCAGCCTCCAAGATAGCAATCAGCCCCAGCATTTT; CDR3 protein: CASSLQDSNQPQHF
J gene: TRBJ1-1; D gene: .; V gene: TRBV5-1; clone size: few; CDR3 DNA: TGCGCCAGCAGCTTGGAGGCTAAAGTGGGTGAAGCTTTCTTT; CDR3 protein: CASSLEAKVGEAFF
J gene: TRBJ1-1; D gene: .; V gene: TRBV6-5; clone size: .; CDR3 DNA: TGTGCCAGCAGCCCCGGCCGAGTCAACACTGAAGCTTTCTTT; CDR3 protein: CASSPGRVNTEAFF
J gene: TRBJ2-3; D gene: .; V gene: TRBV2; clone size: .; CDR3 DNA: TGTGCCAGCAGTGAACTGGGCGGGGGCACAGATACGCAGTATTTT; CDR3 protein: CASSELGGGTDTQYF
J gene: TRBJ2-7; D gene: .; V gene: TRBV27; clone size: .; CDR3 DNA: TGTGCCAGCAGCCTAGGTTTAGGGGTCGAGCAGTACTTC; CDR3 protein: CASSLGLGVEQYF
J gene: TRBJ1-5; D gene: .; V gene: TRBV28; clone size: once; CDR3 DNA: TGTGCCAGCAGTCCCATATGGGGCCAATCAGGGGCCAGCAATCAGCCCCAGCATTTT; CDR3 protein: CASSPIWGQSGASNQPQHF
J gene: TRBJ2-7; D gene: .; V gene: TRBV27; clone size: .; CDR3 DNA: TGTGCCAGCAGTTTATATGTTAGTCCCTACGAGCAGTACTTC; CDR3 protein: CASSLYVSPYEQYF